The 11 T cell receptor beta chains in this list originate from one sample, sequenced in a study of T cell repertoires in aging, cancer and after chemotherapy (dated by TCRdb to about 2019). Genomic DNA extracted from peripheral blood, rather than sorted cells or RNA, was used as the source for amplification of TCR beta rearrangements. This sample was sequenced with an Illumina MiSeq. Using a mixed TRB-A/B primer pool, multiplex touch-down PCR amplified rearranged TRB sequences covering the V, D and J segments. Starting from the raw public reads, TCRdb applied fastp trimming at Q25, assembled clones with MiXCR and retained in-frame beta chains. Records with the same CDR3 protein are collapsed into one entry carrying the most frequent genes and DNA. The sample table lists 950 to 1,100 distinct CDR3 sequences, around 22% of them with a count of one. The ten top clones hold roughly 32% of the sample.

Sequencing used blood. These receptors were taken from a human donor with a solid tumor.

The V and J genes are TRBV7-6 and TRBJ2-3; the match to TRBD2 covers 11 bases. CDR1 and CDR2 (germline): SGHVS, FNYEAQ. This CDR3 has 18 residues. The CDR3 region is CVSSLHLAGGSSTDTQYF. The DNA of the CDR3 is TGTGTTAGCAGCTTACACCTAGCGGGAGGAAGCAGCACAGATACGCAGTATTTT.

Sample share makes this clonotype medium-sized. The genes are TRBV13 and TRBJ1-2; tentative D call: TRBD1 (5 bases). Germline CDR1 and CDR2: PRHDT and FYEKMQ (reference sequence). The V and J ends lost 5 bases and 8 bases respectively, with 18 bases between them. This CDR3 is built from 14 residues. The CDR3 DNA is TGTGCCAGCAGCCCATTAGATAGGGGCGTAGGCTACACCTTC. This codes for CASSPLDRGVGYTF.

By sample share, this clonotype is large. The rearrangement joins TRBV5-6 to TRBJ2-3, with 9 bases matching TRBD2. J was trimmed by 5 bases and V by 0 bases; bases with no gene match: 7. Germline assignment: CDR1 SGHDT and CDR2 YYEEEE. The CDR3 consists of 16 residues. The CDR3 region has the DNA TGTGCCAGCAGCTTGGAGACTAGCGGACTGCAAGATACGCAGTATTTT. Translating it yields CASSLETSGLQDTQYF.

This chain links TRBV12-3 or TRBV12-4 with TRBJ1-6, with 9 bases identical to TRBD1. This CDR3 contains 14 residues. With V trimmed by 5 bases and J by 6 bases, 2 bases remained unmatched. The CDR3 loop is CASSGTGPNSPLHF. The CDR3 region has the DNA TGTGCCAGCAGTGGGACAGGGCCTAATTCACCCCTCCACTTT.

By its share, this clonotype is large. This chain connects TRBV30 to TRBJ1-3; TRBD1 is a possible D gene (5 bases). The CDR3 is 15 amino acids. Trimming pared 3 bases from V and 0 bases from J, leaving 12 bases between. Germline V gives CDR1 GTSNPN, CDR2 SVGIG (reference sequence). The chain's CDR3 is CAWSRLGASGNTIYF. For the CDR3, the DNA is TGTGCCTGGAGCCGCCTCGGGGCCTCTGGAAACACCATATATTTT.

The chain carries TRBV12-3 or TRBV12-4 and TRBJ2-3; possible D gene TRBD2, 6 bases. V lost 7 bases to trimming and J lost 1 base, with 15 bases between them. This CDR3 region has 15 residues. Here the CDR3 DNA reads TGTGCCAGCATGGATAGCTGGGAGGGCACAGATACGCAGTATTTT. This translates into CASMDSWEGTDTQYF.

The chain joins TRBV11-2 to TRBJ2-7, with a tentative D call TRBD1 (5 bases). The CDR3 is 14 amino acids. CDR1 is SGHAT and CDR2 is FQNNGV in the germline V gene. The V end was cut by 1 base, the J end by 4 bases, with 11 bases between. In DNA, the CDR3 is TGTGCCAGCAGCTTAGTCGGCAGGGCTTACGAGCAGTACTTC. Protein: CASSLVGRAYEQYF.

Relative to its sample, this clonotype is hyperexpanded. The CDR3: CASSLVQGAGANVLTF. The CDR3 bases are TGCGCCAGCAGCTTGGTCCAGGGGGCCGGGGCCAACGTCCTGACTTTC. V is TRBV5-1 and J is TRBJ2-6, with 8 bases fitting TRBD1. With 0 bases clipped from V and 4 bases from J, the junction kept 3 bases outside the gene matches. CDR1 and CDR2 from the germline V gene are SGHRS and YFSETQ. This CDR3 has 16 amino acids.

This clonotype has just a few counts. The V call is TRBV6-1, the J call TRBJ2-4; D could derive from TRBD1 or TRBD2 (5 bases each). This CDR3 is built from 12 residues. Germline CDR1 and CDR2: MNHNS and SASEGT. V was cut by 11 bases and J by 2 bases, with 10 bases left in between. The CDR3 sequence is CAGQGPKNIQYF. For the CDR3, the DNA is TGTGCCGGCCAGGGACCCAAAAACATTCAGTACTTC.

By share, this clonotype counts as medium-sized (0.01 to 0.1%). V gene TRBV19 combines with J gene TRBJ2-7; 7 bases are shared with TRBD2. CDR1 and CDR2 from the germline V gene are LNHDA and SQIVND (reference sequence). V was clipped by 6 bases and J by 2 bases; unmatched bases: 7. The length of the CDR3 is 14 residues. In nucleotides, the CDR3 is TGTGCCAGTAGCTCCGGGGCGGGGGCCTACGAGCAGTACTTC. Translated: CASSSGAGAYEQYF. The full variable domain, with the rest looked up from reference TRBV19 and TRBJ2-7, is DGGITQSPKYLFRKEGQNVTLSCEQNLNHDAMYWYRQDPGQGLRLIYYSQIVNDFQKGDIAEGYSVSREKKESFPLTVTSAQKNPTAFYLCASSSGAGAYEQYFGPGTRLTVT.

Sample share makes this clonotype large. The chain recombines TRBV6-5 with TRBJ2-7, with D possibly being TRBD1 (6 bases). CDR1 is MNHEY and CDR2 is SVGAGI in the germline V gene. The CDR3 covers 15 residues. Trimming removed 5 bases from V and 2 bases from J, with 16 bases in between. The chain's CDR3 is CASSIQGHDAYEQYF. The DNA for the CDR3 is TGTGCCAGCAGTATCCAGGGACACGACGCCTACGAGCAGTACTTC.